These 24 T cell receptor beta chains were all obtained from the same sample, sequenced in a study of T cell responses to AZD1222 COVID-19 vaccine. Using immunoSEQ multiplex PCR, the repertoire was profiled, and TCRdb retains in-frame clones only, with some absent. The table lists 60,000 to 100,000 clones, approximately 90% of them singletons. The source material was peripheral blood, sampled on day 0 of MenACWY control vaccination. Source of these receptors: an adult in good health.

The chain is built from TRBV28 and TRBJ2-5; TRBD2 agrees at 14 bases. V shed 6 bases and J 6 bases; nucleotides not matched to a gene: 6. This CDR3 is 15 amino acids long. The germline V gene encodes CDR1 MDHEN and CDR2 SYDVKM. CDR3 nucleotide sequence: TGTGCCAGCAGCCAGGGGACTAGCGGGGGACAGACCCAGTACTTC. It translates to CASSQGTSGGQTQYF.

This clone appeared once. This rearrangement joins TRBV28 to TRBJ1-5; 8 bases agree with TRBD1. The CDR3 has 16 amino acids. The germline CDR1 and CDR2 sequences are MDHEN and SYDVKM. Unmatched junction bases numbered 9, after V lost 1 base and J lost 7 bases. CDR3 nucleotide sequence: TGTGCCAGCAGTTTATACAGGGCAGGGGGCGGACAGCCCCAGCATTTT. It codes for CASSLYRAGGGQPQHF.

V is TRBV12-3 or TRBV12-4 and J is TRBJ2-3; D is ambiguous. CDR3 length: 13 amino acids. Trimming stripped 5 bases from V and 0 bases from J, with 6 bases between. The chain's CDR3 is CASSTSSTDTQYF. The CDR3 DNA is TGTGCCAGCAGTACATCTAGCACAGATACGCAGTATTTT.

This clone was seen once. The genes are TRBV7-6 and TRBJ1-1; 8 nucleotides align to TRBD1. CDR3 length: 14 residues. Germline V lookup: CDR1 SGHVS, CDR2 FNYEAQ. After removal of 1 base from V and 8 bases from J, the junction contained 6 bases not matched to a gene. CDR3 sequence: CASSLGAGTGEAFF. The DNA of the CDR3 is TGTGCCAGCAGCTTAGGAGCCGGGACAGGAGAAGCTTTCTTT.

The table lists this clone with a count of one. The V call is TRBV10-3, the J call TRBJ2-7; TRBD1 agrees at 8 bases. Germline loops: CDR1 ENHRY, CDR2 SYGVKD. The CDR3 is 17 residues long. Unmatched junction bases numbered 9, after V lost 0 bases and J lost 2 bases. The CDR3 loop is CAISESIDRGYPYEQYF. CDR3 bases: TGTGCCATCAGTGAGTCGATTGACAGGGGATATCCCTACGAGCAGTACTTC.

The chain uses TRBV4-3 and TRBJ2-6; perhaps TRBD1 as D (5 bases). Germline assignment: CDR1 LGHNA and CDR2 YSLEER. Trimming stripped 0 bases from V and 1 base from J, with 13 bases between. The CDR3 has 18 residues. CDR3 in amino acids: CASSQELPGWSGANVLTF. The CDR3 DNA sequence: TGCGCCAGCAGCCAAGAGCTGCCAGGGTGGTCTGGGGCCAACGTCCTGACTTTC.

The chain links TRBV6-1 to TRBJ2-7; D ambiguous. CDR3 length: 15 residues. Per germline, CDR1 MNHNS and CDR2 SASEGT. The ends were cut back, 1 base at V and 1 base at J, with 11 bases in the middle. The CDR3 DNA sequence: TGTGCCAGCAGTGAAGATATTGGTTGGTCCTACGAGCAGTACTTC. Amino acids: CASSEDIGWSYEQYF.

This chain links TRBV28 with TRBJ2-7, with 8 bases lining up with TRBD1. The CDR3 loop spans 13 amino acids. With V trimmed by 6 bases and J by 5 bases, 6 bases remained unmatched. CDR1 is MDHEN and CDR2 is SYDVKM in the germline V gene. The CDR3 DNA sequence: TGTGCCAGCAGAAAGACAGGGGTCCACGAGCAGTACTTC. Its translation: CASRKTGVHEQYF.

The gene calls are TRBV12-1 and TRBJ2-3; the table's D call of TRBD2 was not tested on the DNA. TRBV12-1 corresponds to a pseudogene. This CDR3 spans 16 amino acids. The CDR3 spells CASSFQLAGDTDTQYF. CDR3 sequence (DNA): TGTGCCAGCAGCTTTCAACTAGCGGGGGACACAGATACGCAGTATTTT.

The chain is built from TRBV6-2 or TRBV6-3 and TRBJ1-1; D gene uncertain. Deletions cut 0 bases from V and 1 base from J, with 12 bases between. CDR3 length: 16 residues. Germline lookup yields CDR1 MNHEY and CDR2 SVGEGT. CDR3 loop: CASSYSIAHKNTEAFF. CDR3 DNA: TGTGCCAGCAGTTACTCGATCGCCCATAAGAACACTGAAGCTTTCTTT.

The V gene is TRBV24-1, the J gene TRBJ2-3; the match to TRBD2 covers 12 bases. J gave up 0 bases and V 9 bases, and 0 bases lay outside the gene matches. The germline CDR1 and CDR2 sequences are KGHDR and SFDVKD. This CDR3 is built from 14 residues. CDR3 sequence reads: CATGTSGSTDTQYF. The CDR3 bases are TGTGCCACCGGGACTAGCGGGAGCACAGATACGCAGTATTTT.

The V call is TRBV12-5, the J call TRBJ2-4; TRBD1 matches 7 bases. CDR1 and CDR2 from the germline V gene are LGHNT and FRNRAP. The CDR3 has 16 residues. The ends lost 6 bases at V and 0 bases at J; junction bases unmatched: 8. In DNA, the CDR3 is TGTGCTAGTGGGAACGGACAGGATCTAGCCAAAAACATTCAGTACTTC. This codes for CASGNGQDLAKNIQYF.

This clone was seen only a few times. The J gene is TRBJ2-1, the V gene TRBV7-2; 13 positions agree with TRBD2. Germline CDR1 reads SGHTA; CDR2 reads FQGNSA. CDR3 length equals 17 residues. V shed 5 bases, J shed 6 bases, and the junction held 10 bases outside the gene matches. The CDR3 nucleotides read TGTGCCAGCAGCGTCACTAGCGGGGGGGCGGGCTTCAATGAGCAGTTCTTC. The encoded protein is CASSVTSGGAGFNEQFF.

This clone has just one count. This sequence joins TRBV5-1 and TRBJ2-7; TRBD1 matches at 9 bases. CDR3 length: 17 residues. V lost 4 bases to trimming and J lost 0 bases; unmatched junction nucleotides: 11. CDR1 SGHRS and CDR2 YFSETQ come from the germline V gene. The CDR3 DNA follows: TGCGCCAGCAGCCCCGGGACAGGGAACATTCTCTCCTACGAGCAGTACTTC. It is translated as CASSPGTGNILSYEQYF.

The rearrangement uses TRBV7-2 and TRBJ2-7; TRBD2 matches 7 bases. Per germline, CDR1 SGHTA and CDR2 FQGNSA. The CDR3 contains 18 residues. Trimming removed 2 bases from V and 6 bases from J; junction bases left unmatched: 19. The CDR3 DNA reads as TGTGCCAGCAGCTTATACCCCCCTGGCGGGAGCGTTCTGAGCGAGCAGTACTTC. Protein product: CASSLYPPGGSVLSEQYF.

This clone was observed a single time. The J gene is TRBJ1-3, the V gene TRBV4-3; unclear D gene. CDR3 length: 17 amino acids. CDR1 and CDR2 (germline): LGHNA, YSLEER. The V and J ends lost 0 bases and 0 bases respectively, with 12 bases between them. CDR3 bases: TGCGCCAGCAGCCAAGATCTCGTAGTCACCTCTGGAAACACCATATATTTT. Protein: CASSQDLVVTSGNTIYF.

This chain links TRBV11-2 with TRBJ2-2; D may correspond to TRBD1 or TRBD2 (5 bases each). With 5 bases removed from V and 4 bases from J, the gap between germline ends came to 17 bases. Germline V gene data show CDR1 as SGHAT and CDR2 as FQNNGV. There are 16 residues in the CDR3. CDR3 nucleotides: TGTGCCAGCAGCCTCCACCAGGGACGCCGCACCGGGGAGCTGTTTTTT. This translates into CASSLHQGRRTGELFF.

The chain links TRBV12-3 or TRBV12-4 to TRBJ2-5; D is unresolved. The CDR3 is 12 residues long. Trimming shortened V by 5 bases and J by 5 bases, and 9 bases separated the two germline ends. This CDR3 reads CASSGGWETQYF. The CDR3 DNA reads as TGTGCCAGCAGTGGTGGGTGGGAGACCCAGTACTTC.

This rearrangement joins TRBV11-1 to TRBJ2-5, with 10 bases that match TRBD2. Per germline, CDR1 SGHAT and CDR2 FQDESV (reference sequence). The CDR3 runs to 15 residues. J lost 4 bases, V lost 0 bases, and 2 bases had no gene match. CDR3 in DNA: TGTGCCAGCAGCTTAGCTCAGCGGGGGGGAGAGACCCAGTACTTC. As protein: CASSLAQRGGETQYF.

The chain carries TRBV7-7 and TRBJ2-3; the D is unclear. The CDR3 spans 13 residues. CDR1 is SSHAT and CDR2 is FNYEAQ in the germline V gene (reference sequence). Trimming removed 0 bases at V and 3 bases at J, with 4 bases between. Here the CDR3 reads CASSLAQTDTQYF. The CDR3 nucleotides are TGTGCCAGCAGCTTAGCACAGACAGATACGCAGTATTTT.

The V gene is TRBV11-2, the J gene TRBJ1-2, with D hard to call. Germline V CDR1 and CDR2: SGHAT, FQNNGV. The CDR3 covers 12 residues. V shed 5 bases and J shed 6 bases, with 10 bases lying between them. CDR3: CASSQESDGYTF. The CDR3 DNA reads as TGTGCCAGCAGCCAAGAGTCGGATGGCTACACCTTC.

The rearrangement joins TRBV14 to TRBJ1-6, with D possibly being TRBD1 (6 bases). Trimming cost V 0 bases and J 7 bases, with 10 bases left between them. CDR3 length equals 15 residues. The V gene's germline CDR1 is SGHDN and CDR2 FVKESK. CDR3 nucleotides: TGTGCCAGCAGCCAAGAATTCAGGGGAAATTCACCCCTCCACTTT. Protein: CASSQEFRGNSPLHF.

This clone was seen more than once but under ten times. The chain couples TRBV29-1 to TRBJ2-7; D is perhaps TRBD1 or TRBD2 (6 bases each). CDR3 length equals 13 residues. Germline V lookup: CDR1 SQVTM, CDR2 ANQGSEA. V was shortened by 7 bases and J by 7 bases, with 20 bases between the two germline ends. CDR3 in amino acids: CSARWGATPEQYF. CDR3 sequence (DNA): TGCAGCGCCCGATGGGGGGCAACCCCGGAGCAGTACTTC.

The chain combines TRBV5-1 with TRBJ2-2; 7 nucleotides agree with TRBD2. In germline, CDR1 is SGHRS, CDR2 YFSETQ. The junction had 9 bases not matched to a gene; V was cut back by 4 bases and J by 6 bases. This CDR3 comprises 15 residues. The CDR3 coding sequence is TGCGCCAGCAGCCCTAGCGGTAGTAGGGCCGGGGAGCTGTTTTTT. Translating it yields CASSPSGSRAGELFF.